This record concerns one TCR beta chain sequence. It has no known antigen specificity. Base qualities are not provided; no much larger clone lies one nucleotide away. The sample belongs to a study of T cells after somatic rescue of genetic block (dated by TCRdb to 2020 to 2021). General notes on the study: What the study looked at was long-term robustness, specifically in a T-cell system that came about through somatic rescue of a genetic block in T-cell development.

The receptor library was made with the immunoSEQ multiplex PCR assay. TCRdb took over this immuneACCESS table, retaining in-frame rearrangements with V and J assigned. Such tables are incomplete; in checked studies, under half of the missing clones stem from an unresolved V gene, and the remainder is unexplained. The sample table shows some 68,000 clones, and roughly 88% are seen once. The top ten constitute less than 3.5% of the sample. The CDR3 covers 13 residues, taking in both the cysteine and the phenylalanine. Kept here is only the CDR3 DNA, which spans 39 bases and is read in frame from base 1. The CDR1 and CDR2 encoded by the germline V gene are ENHRY and SYGVKD. V is cut by 9 bases and J by 7 bases, and the space between the germline ends is 15 bases.

Sequences were obtained from peripheral blood mononuclear cells (PBMCs). The TCR sequence derives from a man aged 30-40 years. The V gene is TRBV10-3 and the J gene is TRBJ1-4, with the identity of the D gene unclear. CDR3 reads: CAISYSPGEKLFF. The DNA is TGTGCCATATCGTATTCCCCGGGTGAAAAACTGTTTTTT.